Following are 9 T cell receptor beta chains from one sample sequenced in a study of beta chain features in type 1 diabetes. TCRB transcripts that were expressed got sequenced, as all of the isolated RNA had been reverse transcribed. The repertoire was sequenced with immunoSEQ multiplex PCR; TCRdb's copy has only in-frame clones and lacks some. The sample comprises almost 350,000 clones, 7% to 9% of which are singletons, and 0.44% rests with the top ten. The sequenced material came from central memory CD4+ T cells from blood. All receptors come from a woman aged 18-35 years in good health.

This clone was observed many times. J is TRBJ1-4 and V is TRBV4-3, with D uncertain. CDR1 and CDR2 from the germline V gene are LGHNA and YSLEER. Trimming shortened V by 4 bases and J by 0 bases, and 18 bases separated the two germline ends. This CDR3 has 18 amino acids. The CDR3 sequence: CASSLRAIRDATNEKLFF. The CDR3 DNA follows: TGCGCCAGCAGCCTGAGAGCGATTCGTGATGCAACTAATGAAAAACTGTTTTTT.

The table lists this clone with a few counts. The chain employs TRBV4-1 and TRBJ2-1; 7 bases are a match to TRBD2. This CDR3 has 16 residues. Unmatched junction bases numbered 10, after V lost 3 bases and J lost 5 bases. Germline V gene sequence: CDR1 MGHRA, CDR2 YSYEKL. CDR3 sequence: CASSHPGGSGNNEQFF. The CDR3 nucleotides read TGCGCCAGCAGCCATCCGGGGGGTAGCGGCAACAATGAGCAGTTCTTC.

A word on this clone: Germline is not matched at one junction end, which may reflect a read error. The chain combines TRBV6-5 with TRBJ1-1; D call uncertain. CDR3 length equals 14 residues. The germline gives CDR1 MNHEY, CDR2 SVGAGI. The CDR3 is CAISEWEKNTEAFF. The CDR3 nucleotides read TGTGCCATCAGTGAGTGGGAGAAGAACACTGAAGCTTTCTTT.

This clone was counted ten times or more. V usage is TRBV2 and J usage is TRBJ2-7; a weak D match, TRBD1 (6 bases). Germline assignment: CDR1 SNHLY and CDR2 FYNNEI. The CDR3 length is 11 residues. The ends were cut back, 6 bases at V and 6 bases at J, with 9 bases in the middle. The CDR3 nucleotides are TGTGCCAGCAGGGGACATAGCGAGCAGTACTTC. As protein: CASRGHSEQYF.

The rearrangement joins TRBV6-6 to TRBJ1-1, with TRBD1 identical over 11 bases. Germline lookup yields CDR1 MNHNY and CDR2 SVGAGI (reference sequence). This CDR3 is built from 16 residues. Trimming took 5 bases from V and 1 from J; bases not matched to a gene: 6. CDR3 region: CASSKGQGVSNTEAFF. The CDR3 DNA is TGTGCCAGCAGTAAGGGACAGGGGGTATCGAACACTGAAGCTTTCTTT.

This clone was found many times. The J gene is TRBJ2-3, the V gene TRBV9, with D uncertain. The CDR3 consists of 14 residues. The V and J ends lost 0 bases and 4 bases respectively, with 9 bases between them. Germline values: CDR1 SGDLS, CDR2 YYNGEE. For the CDR3, the DNA is TGTGCCAGCAGCGTAGACCCCTTGGCAGATACGCAGTATTTT. Encoded protein: CASSVDPLADTQYF.

This clone appeared a few times. The chain is built from TRBV7-9 and TRBJ2-1; D unclear. The CDR3 length is 12 residues. Germline CDR1 and CDR2: SEHNR and FQNEAQ (reference sequence). V lost 5 bases to trimming and J lost 8 bases, with 10 bases between them. The CDR3 loop is CASSLNSDEQFF. Here the CDR3 DNA reads TGTGCCAGCAGCCTTAACAGCGATGAGCAGTTCTTC.

J is TRBJ2-3 and V is TRBV13; 10 bases match TRBD2. The CDR3 is 16 amino acids. Germline V lookup: CDR1 PRHDT, CDR2 FYEKMQ (reference sequence). V lost 6 bases, J lost 2 bases, and 8 bases stayed unmatched. The chain's CDR3 is CASSPGLARNTDTQYF. The CDR3 region has the DNA TGTGCCAGCAGTCCGGGACTAGCGAGAAACACAGATACGCAGTATTTT.

This clone was recorded at least ten times. CDR3 bases: TGTGCCATACGAACGTCATCGGCGCCTCCCGGTGAGCAGTTCTTC. Its translation is CAIRTSSAPPGEQFF. The chain links TRBV10-3 to TRBJ2-1; D uncertain. CDR3 length equals 15 residues. The V gene's germline CDR1 is ENHRY and CDR2 SYGVKD. V was cut by 9 bases and J by 9 bases, with 24 bases left in between.